This passage covers 30 T cell receptor beta chains from one sample sequenced in a study of T-cell memory formation after mild COVID-19. From the 5' RACE reads, TCRdb called clonotypes with MiXCR, one entry per CDR3 protein. Here the sample spans about 180,000 distinct CDR3 sequences, roughly 17% being singletons. Sequencing was done on a sample of PBMCs or a T cell subset sorted from them (not recorded which). The receptors shown here come from an adult woman who had mild COVID-19 (a few samples of this study predate the infection). Cell type and time point are not known.

The chain carries TRBV27 and TRBJ1-2; 9 nucleotides agree with TRBD1. Germline assignment: CDR1 MNHEY and CDR2 SMNVEV (reference sequence). The CDR3 length is 14 residues. The V and J ends lost 6 bases and 4 bases, in that order; junction bases with no gene match: 6. The CDR3 region is CASSWDRATYGYTF. The DNA for the CDR3 is TGTGCCAGCAGCTGGGACAGGGCCACCTATGGCTACACCTTC.

Remarks on this clonotype: Compared with germline, one end of the junction differs, possibly owing to a read error. This sequence joins TRBV20-1 and TRBJ1-4, with a weak D call TRBD1 (5 bases). Germline values: CDR1 DFQATT, CDR2 SNEGSKA (reference sequence). The length of the CDR3 is 16 residues. The CDR3 DNA reads as TGCAGTGCTAGAGGTACACGACAGACAACAAATGAAAAACTGTTTTTT. Amino acid sequence: CSARGTRQTTNEKLFF.

The chain couples TRBV10-3 to TRBJ2-2; D remains ambiguous. CDR3 length: 13 residues. The germline V gene has CDR1 ENHRY and CDR2 SYGVKD. The ends were cut back, 10 bases at V and 0 bases at J, with 9 bases in the middle. CDR3 nucleotide sequence: TGTGCCACGGGTCTTTCGAACACCGGGGAGCTGTTTTTT. It yields the protein CATGLSNTGELFF.

This clonotype showed up just a few times. The CDR3 sequence: CSAQGVNANTGELFF. The DNA for the CDR3 is TGCAGTGCCCAGGGAGTTAACGCGAACACCGGGGAGCTGTTTTTT. The chain joins TRBV20-1 to TRBJ2-2, with D perhaps being TRBD1 or TRBD2 (5 bases each). Trimming cost V 6 bases and J 0 bases, with 14 bases left between them. The germline gives CDR1 DFQATT, CDR2 SNEGSKA (reference sequence). This CDR3 contains 15 residues.

This clonotype was counted between two and nine times. V and J are TRBV5-6 and TRBJ1-5; the D gene is possibly TRBD1 (6 bases). This CDR3 has 15 residues. V was pared by 5 bases and J by 2 bases, with 14 bases between. The germline gives CDR1 SGHDT, CDR2 YYEEEE. The CDR3: CASSLRGIGNQPQHF. The CDR3 region has the DNA TGTGCCAGCAGTCTAAGGGGGATCGGCAATCAGCCCCAGCATTTT.

This clonotype occurred a few times. CDR3 nucleotide sequence: TGTGCCACCAGTGACACCGGGACTAGCGGGGAGACCCAGTACTTC. It specifies CATSDTGTSGETQYF. This chain joins TRBV24-1 and TRBJ2-5, with TRBD2 identical over 12 bases. Unmatched junction bases numbered 4, after V lost 4 bases and J lost 5 bases. The V gene's germline CDR1 is KGHDR and CDR2 SFDVKD. The CDR3 totals 15 residues.

This clonotype was seen a handful of times. The CDR3 loop reads CASRRQGAAYEQYF. The CDR3 DNA sequence: TGTGCCAGCAGGAGACAGGGGGCCGCCTACGAGCAGTACTTC. The V gene is TRBV2, the J gene TRBJ2-7, with TRBD1 matching 10 bases. Germline V lookup: CDR1 SNHLY, CDR2 FYNNEI. J lost 2 bases, V lost 6 bases, and 4 bases had no gene match. CDR3 length equals 14 residues.

This clonotype was seen a handful of times. J is TRBJ2-3 and V is TRBV5-1; possible D gene TRBD1, 6 bases. V lost 4 bases to trimming and J lost 5 bases, with 14 bases between them. CDR1 is SGHRS, CDR2 YFSETQ, per germline. The CDR3 is made up of 14 amino acids. CDR3 region: CASSDAQGEDTQYF. CDR3 coding DNA: TGCGCCAGCAGCGACGCACAGGGAGAAGATACGCAGTATTTT. Supplemented by reference TRBV5-1 and TRBJ2-3, the full variable domain reads KAGVTQTPRYLIKTRGQQVTLSCSPISGHRSVSWYQQTPGQGLQFLFEYFSETQRNKGNFPGRFSGRQFSNSRSEMNVSTLELGDSALYLCASSDAQGEDTQYFGPGTRLTVL.

The chain combines TRBV6-6 with TRBJ2-3; D gene uncertain. Germline values: CDR1 MNHNY, CDR2 SVGAGI (reference sequence). This CDR3 comprises 11 residues. Trimming removed 2 bases at V and 6 bases at J, with 3 bases between. The CDR3 nucleotides are TGTGCCAGCAGTTACAGGGATACGCAGTATTTT. Translated, it gives CASSYRDTQYF.

This clonotype was seen more than once but under ten times. This chain uses TRBV5-1 with TRBJ2-7, with no clear D. V shed 0 bases and J shed 7 bases, with 14 bases lying between them. This CDR3 comprises 14 residues. Looked up from germline, CDR1 is SGHRS and CDR2 is YFSETQ. In DNA form, the CDR3 reads TGCGCCAGCAGCTTGGCTAGTGTCGAACGGGAGCAGTACTTC. Translation gives CASSLASVEREQYF. Variable domain in full (rest from reference TRBV5-1 and TRBJ2-7): KAGVTQTPRYLIKTRGQQVTLSCSPISGHRSVSWYQQTPGQGLQFLFEYFSETQRNKGNFPGRFSGRQFSNSRSEMNVSTLELGDSALYLCASSLASVEREQYFGPGTRLTVT.

The CDR3 sequence: CSAYGSGIEETQYF. CDR3 DNA: TGCAGTGCTTATGGGTCAGGGATTGAAGAGACCCAGTACTTC. The rearrangement joins TRBV20-1 to TRBJ2-5; D may be TRBD1 (5 bases). The CDR3 runs 14 residues. The germline V and J ends were trimmed by 5 bases and 3 bases, with 16 bases remaining between them. In germline, CDR1 is DFQATT, CDR2 SNEGSKA (reference sequence).

V and J are TRBV6-6 and TRBJ1-2; no reliable D call. V was pared by 7 bases and J by 6 bases, with 12 bases between. The germline gives CDR1 MNHNY, CDR2 SVGAGI (reference sequence). The CDR3 covers 12 residues. CDR3 protein: CASTSVGHGYTF. The CDR3 nucleotides read TGTGCCAGCACCTCGGTGGGTCATGGCTACACCTTC.

The rearrangement joins TRBV6-1 to TRBJ2-6; 8 positions agree with TRBD1. In germline, CDR1 is MNHNS, CDR2 SASEGT. The CDR3 spans 17 residues. Unmatched junction bases numbered 6, after V lost 4 bases and J lost 1 base. CDR3 sequence (DNA): TGTGCCAGCAGTGCGACAGGGGTCTGGTCTGGGGCCAACGTCCTGACTTTC. This gives the protein CASSATGVWSGANVLTF.

This clonotype was observed a handful of times. The CDR3 is CASSPWLLRGANTGELFF. The CDR3 DNA reads TGTGCCAGCAGCCCGTGGTTACTCAGGGGCGCGAACACCGGGGAGCTGTTTTTT. The chain has TRBV5-5 and TRBJ2-2; TRBD1 is a possible D gene (6 bases). V was clipped by 4 bases and J by 0 bases, with 19 bases between them. This CDR3 spans 18 amino acids. From germline, CDR1 is SGHKS and CDR2 YYEKEE (reference sequence).

This clonotype occurred many times. CDR3: CASSLARGDTQYF. CDR3 bases: TGTGCCAGCAGCTTAGCAAGGGGGGATACGCAGTATTTT. J is TRBJ2-3 and V is TRBV7-2; D possibly corresponds to TRBD1 (6 bases). Germline CDR1 reads SGHTA; CDR2 reads FQGNSA. This CDR3 is built from 13 residues. Trimming stripped 0 bases from V and 6 bases from J, with 7 bases between.

This clonotype turned up a few times. This chain connects TRBV4-1 to TRBJ2-3, with 9 bases aligning to TRBD2. This CDR3 has 14 residues. The V gene's germline CDR1 is MGHRA and CDR2 YSYEKL. V was pared by 2 bases and J by 6 bases, with 3 bases of the junction left unmatched. As DNA, the CDR3 is TGCGCCAGCAGCCAAACTGGACTAGCGGATACGCAGTATTTT. Translation gives CASSQTGLADTQYF.

This clonotype was detected many times. V is TRBV5-1 and J is TRBJ2-7, with TRBD1 matching over 9 bases. V was clipped by 4 bases and J by 4 bases; unmatched bases: 3. The germline V gene has CDR1 SGHRS and CDR2 YFSETQ. This CDR3 contains 13 residues. CDR3 sequence (DNA): TGCGCCAGCAGCCCGACAGGGGGTTACGAGCAGTACTTC. Amino acids: CASSPTGGYEQYF.

In this sample, this clonotype turned up a few times. The rearrangement links TRBV20-1 to TRBJ1-2; a weak D match, TRBD1 (5 bases). The V gene's germline CDR1 is DFQATT and CDR2 SNEGSKA (reference sequence). V gave up 5 bases and J gave up 4 bases, with 20 bases separating them. The CDR3 extends over 15 amino acids. The CDR3 coding sequence is TGCAGTGCTCCCGTAGGTGGGGGACGTCTCTATGGCTACACCTTC. This translates into CSAPVGGGRLYGYTF.

CDR3 region: CASSASSGRQETQYF. Written as DNA, the CDR3 is TGTGCCAGCAGCGCATCTAGCGGCAGACAAGAGACCCAGTACTTC. The chain carries TRBV9 and TRBJ2-5, with 7 bases matching TRBD2. CDR1 is SGDLS and CDR2 is YYNGEE in the germline V gene. V trimming: 3 bases; J trimming: 2 bases; junction bases outside the gene matches: 7. The length of the CDR3 is 15 residues.

CDR3 nucleotides: TGTGCCAGTTCCCACCGTGGACTGCTGAACACTGAAGCTTTCTTT. It codes for CASSHRGLLNTEAFF. This rearrangement joins TRBV19 to TRBJ1-1; D is unresolved. The CDR3 covers 15 residues. Trimming stripped 8 bases from V and 0 bases from J, with 16 bases between. The germline V gene encodes CDR1 LNHDA and CDR2 SQIVND (reference sequence).

This clonotype has just a few counts. This rearrangement joins TRBV11-2 to TRBJ2-3, with 9 bases matching TRBD1. Germline trimming cut 4 bases from V and 8 bases from J; bases unmatched to any gene: 7. The CDR3 consists of 14 residues. Germline V lookup: CDR1 SGHAT, CDR2 FQNNGV. The chain's CDR3 is CASSSGQGHGTQYF. The CDR3 coding sequence is TGTGCCAGCAGCTCGGGACAGGGTCACGGTACGCAGTATTTT.

The table lists this clonotype with a few counts. The chain links TRBV7-2 to TRBJ2-7, with D tentatively TRBD2 (6 bases). Germline V gives CDR1 SGHTA, CDR2 FQGNSA. Trimming shortened V by 3 bases and J by 7 bases, and 13 bases separated the two germline ends. CDR3 size: 13 residues. As DNA, the CDR3 is TGTGCCAGCAGCTTTGGGGCAGGGAGGGAGCAGTACTTC. Residues: CASSFGAGREQYF.

The gene calls are TRBV4-1 and TRBJ1-2; D gene uncertain. V was cut by 0 bases and J by 3 bases, with 11 bases left in between. This CDR3 comprises 15 residues. The germline V gene encodes CDR1 MGHRA and CDR2 YSYEKL. CDR3 amino acids: CASSQDPSNYYGYTF. The CDR3 DNA follows: TGCGCCAGCAGCCAAGATCCGAGTAACTACTATGGCTACACCTTC.

This clonotype was detected only a few times. J is TRBJ1-1 and V is TRBV7-8; D is unclear. The V end was cut by 1 base, the J end by 1 base, with 7 bases between. This CDR3 comprises 14 residues. Germline CDR1 is SGHVS and CDR2 is FQNEAQ. The CDR3 nucleotides are TGTGCCAGCAGCTTAGTAGTTCCGAACACTGAAGCTTTCTTT. This translates into CASSLVVPNTEAFF.

This clonotype was seen a handful of times. V is TRBV29-1 and J is TRBJ1-3, with D possibly TRBD1 on 5 matching bases. This CDR3 spans 17 amino acids. V lost 8 bases and J 0 bases, leaving 23 bases between the germline ends. Germline CDR1 SQVTM, CDR2 ANQGSEA. The CDR3 region is CSPKEDSVFFSGNTIYF. CDR3 bases: TGCAGCCCTAAGGAAGACAGCGTCTTTTTCTCTGGAAACACCATATATTTT.

The CDR3 sequence: CASSSTGTGGWEQYF. For the CDR3, the DNA is TGCGCCAGCAGCTCGACCGGGACAGGGGGCTGGGAGCAGTACTTC. The chain couples TRBV5-1 to TRBJ2-7; 12 bases are a match to TRBD1. The CDR3 has 15 amino acids. Germline-derived CDR1 and CDR2 are SGHRS and YFSETQ. The trim removed 3 bases at V and 7 bases at J, leaving 8 bases unmatched.

The rearrangement links TRBV15 to TRBJ2-4; the match to TRBD1 covers 8 bases. The ends lost 4 bases at V and 1 base at J; junction bases unmatched: 9. Germline CDR1 and CDR2: LNHNV and YYDKDF (reference sequence). The CDR3 consists of 17 residues. The CDR3, as DNA: TGTGCCACCAGCACCGGACAGGGAGCGGTCGCCAAAAACATTCAGTACTTC. Protein: CATSTGQGAVAKNIQYF. Using reference TRBV15 and TRBJ2-4 for the parts outside the CDR3, the full variable domain is DAMVIQNPRYQVTQFGKPVTLSCSQTLNHNVMYWYQQKSSQAPKLLFHYYDKDFNNEADTPDNFQSRRPNTSFCFLDIRSPGLGDTAMYLCATSTGQGAVAKNIQYFGAGTRLSVL.

A few counts support this clonotype. The gene calls are TRBV27 and TRBJ1-1, with D possibly TRBD1 on 5 matching bases. V was pared by 0 bases and J by 5 bases, with 28 bases between. Germline CDR1 reads MNHEY; CDR2 reads SMNVEV (reference sequence). The CDR3 length is 20 residues. The CDR3 nucleotides are TGTGCCAGCAGTTTATCGGCCACGACAGTGGATGGCGGCTGGGGGACTGAAGCTTTCTTT. As protein: CASSLSATTVDGGWGTEAFF.

CDR3 DNA: TGCGCCAGCAGCTTGGCCGGGGGAGAGTATGGCTACACCTTC. Translated, it gives CASSLAGGEYGYTF. This chain links TRBV5-1 with TRBJ1-2, with a tentative D call TRBD1 (5 bases). CDR3 length: 14 residues. V lost 0 bases and J lost 5, with 11 bases in between. Germline CDR1 reads SGHRS; CDR2 reads YFSETQ.

This chain uses TRBV20-1 with TRBJ1-6, with 7 bases lining up with TRBD1. The CDR3 spans 16 residues. Per germline, CDR1 DFQATT and CDR2 SNEGSKA (reference sequence). V shed 1 base and J 2 bases; nucleotides not matched to a gene: 5. The DNA for the CDR3 is TGCAGTGCTAGAGGAGGTCAGGGGGCCTATAATTCACCCCTCCACTTT. Translated, it gives CSARGGQGAYNSPLHF.